This is a list of T cell receptor beta chains from one sample in a study of persistence of HIV-infected CD4 T cells. Antigens of these TCRs are unknown. Using immunoSEQ multiplex PCR, the repertoire was profiled, and TCRdb retains in-frame clones only, with some absent. This sample has about 45,000 clones, with approximately 90% found just once. The specimen was CD4+ T cells sorted from PBMCs after approximately 19-hour stimulation, collected from a patient who received antiretroviral therapy. The origin of the receptors is an adult man with HIV who was CMV-seropositive. CDR3s include the opening cysteine and the closing phenylalanine or tryptophan. The D gene is left open where the match is weak. Where a row states a size, it is once, few, many or the class of an expanded clone; other rows omit it.

D gene	V gene	J gene	clone size	CDR3 DNA	CDR3 protein
.	TRBV19	TRBJ1-2	.	TGTGCCAGTAGTATTGTTACAGGGTCGGGTGGCTACACCTTC	CASSIVTGSGGYTF
.	TRBV4-1	TRBJ2-3	.	TGCGCCAGCAGCCAAGTCCCCATAGGGGCCCGTAGCACAGATACGCAGTATTTT	CASSQVPIGARSTDTQYF
.	TRBV10-3	TRBJ1-1	.	TGTGCCATCGGGGCGCAGCAGAACACTGAAGCTTTCTTT	CAIGAQQNTEAFF
.	TRBV7-9	TRBJ1-6	.	TGTGCCGGGGGGCAGTATAATTCACCCCTCCACTTT	CAGGQYNSPLHF
TRBD2	TRBV30	TRBJ2-7	.	TGTGCCTGGAGAGGTGGGACTAGCGGGGGGCTAAATTCCTACGAGCAGTACTTC	CAWRGGTSGGLNSYEQYF
.	TRBV13	TRBJ2-3	.	TGTGCCAGCAGCTTAGCCACAGATACGCAGTATTTT	CASSLATDTQYF
TRBD1	TRBV9	TRBJ2-1	.	TGTGCCAGCAGCCCCAGGGGGGACAGGGCTAGTGAGCAGTTCTTC	CASSPRGDRASEQFF
.	TRBV10-1	TRBJ2-7	once	TGCGCCAGCAGTGAGTCTGGCGCCTACGAGCAGTACTTC	CASSESGAYEQYF
.	TRBV2	TRBJ1-5	.	TGTGCCAGCAGTGAAGAACGGATGGATCAGCCCCAGCATTTT	CASSEERMDQPQHF
TRBD1	TRBV4-1	TRBJ1-2	.	TGCGCCAGCAGCCGAGAACCCCCTAGTGGACAGGGTGCCTATGGCTACACCTTC	CASSREPPSGQGAYGYTF
TRBD1	TRBV4-1	TRBJ2-7	.	TGCGCCAGCAGCCCACAGGGGGCGCGCTACGAGCAGTACTTC	CASSPQGARYEQYF
TRBD1	TRBV5-8	TRBJ1-1	once	TGTGCCAGCATTCGTACAGGGGGCATGAACACTGAAGCTTTCTTT	CASIRTGGMNTEAFF
.	TRBV10-3	TRBJ2-4	.	TGTGCCATCAGTGAGCTGCTTAGCAAAAACATTCAGTACTTC	CAISELLSKNIQYF
.	TRBV7-2	TRBJ2-3	once	TGTGCCAGCACCTTATCCGGGGGCACTTCCTGGGATACGCAGTATTTT	CASTLSGGTSWDTQYF
TRBD2	TRBV5-1	TRBJ2-3	.	TGCGCCAGCAGCCGGGGGGGAGGTTCCTCTAGCACAGATACGCAGTATTTT	CASSRGGGSSSTDTQYF
.	TRBV12-3/TRBV12-4	TRBJ1-4	.	TGTGCCTCGAGGACTAATGAAAAACTGTTTTTT	CASRTNEKLFF
.	TRBV1	TRBJ2-7	once	TGCACCAGCAGCCCGATCCGGGACCGCCGGCACGAGCAGTACTTC	CTSSPIRDRRHEQYF